These 6 T cell receptor beta chains originate from one sample sequenced in a study of blood T cell repertoires in COVID-19. Clones were read by immunoSEQ multiplex PCR, and TCRdb kept only the in-frame ones, dropping some. This sample has some 78,000 clones; around 80% occur once, and the top ten carry about 5.6%. The specimen sequenced was peripheral blood. The source is a man aged 55 to 70 with active or convalescent COVID-19.

The chain links TRBV7-9 to TRBJ1-1; D unresolved. Germline V CDR1 and CDR2: SEHNR, FQNEAQ (reference sequence). CDR3 length: 15 amino acids. The germline V and J ends were trimmed by 2 bases and 4 bases, with 14 bases remaining between them. CDR3 amino acids: CASSLLHGRSTEAFF. The CDR3 DNA reads TGTGCCAGCAGCTTACTCCACGGGAGGAGCACTGAAGCTTTCTTT.

V and J are TRBV29-1 and TRBJ1-1, with a possible D match to TRBD1 (5 bases). Trimming stripped 7 bases from V and 11 bases from J, with 23 bases between. Per germline, CDR1 SQVTM and CDR2 ANQGSEA. The length of the CDR3 is 13 residues. DNA for the CDR3: TGCAGCGGCGGGGAAGGGACTACTCTGGGCGCTTTCTTT. Residues: CSGGEGTTLGAFF.

The chain recombines TRBV11-3 with TRBJ2-3; perhaps TRBD1 as D (5 bases). V gave up 2 bases and J gave up 11 bases, with 11 bases separating them. There are 12 residues in the CDR3. The germline gives CDR1 SGHNT, CDR2 YENEEA. The DNA for the CDR3 is TGTGCCAGCAGCTTAACTCAGGGCAAGCAGTATTTT. It codes for CASSLTQGKQYF.

The rearrangement joins TRBV7-2 to TRBJ1-5; possibly TRBD1 for D (5 bases). CDR3 length equals 16 residues. The germline gives CDR1 SGHTA, CDR2 FQGNSA. The V and J ends lost 2 bases and 4 bases respectively, with 15 bases between them. This CDR3 is CASSLTRTRENQPQHF. The DNA for the CDR3 is TGTGCCAGCAGCTTAACCCGAACCAGGGAAAATCAGCCCCAGCATTTT.

V gene TRBV6-2 or TRBV6-3 combines with J gene TRBJ1-5; TRBD1 agrees at 7 bases. Germline V gene lookup returns CDR1 MNHEY and CDR2 SVGEGT. This CDR3 is built from 19 residues. Germline trimming cut 5 bases from V and 2 bases from J; bases unmatched to any gene: 18. CDR3 protein: CASSGTTYTTGLGNQPQHF. CDR3 DNA: TGTGCCAGCAGTGGGACGACATATACGACAGGGTTGGGCAATCAGCCCCAGCATTTT.

The V gene is TRBV4-3, the J gene TRBJ2-2; unclear D gene. The CDR3 loop spans 16 amino acids. Germline V gene sequence: CDR1 LGHNA, CDR2 YSLEER. V shed 0 bases and J shed 0 bases, with 8 bases lying between them. The CDR3 DNA follows: TGCGCCAGCAGCCAAGATGGCAGGTCGAACACCGGGGAGCTGTTTTTT. It codes for CASSQDGRSNTGELFF.